This T cell receptor (beta chain) comes out of a study of T cells in tuberculosis. Study-wide points: Smaller distances to GMM-specific TCRs suggested their expansion in active tuberculosis.

V was pared by 0 bases and J by 5 bases, with 11 bases between. Germline V lookup: CDR1 LNHNV, CDR2 YYDKDF (reference sequence). The length of the CDR3 is 14 residues. Comment on this clone: Its target is not known.

Data came from immunoSEQ multiplex PCR; TCRdb stores just in-frame clones and leaves some out. The sample carries 40,000 to 45,000 clones, 90% to 95% recorded once. Sequencing used PBMCs. V and J are TRBV15 and TRBJ2-7, with D possibly TRBD1 on 5 matching bases. This receptor was identified in a donor between 10 and 35 years old with latent tuberculosis or without tuberculosis infection. This CDR3 is CATSRDLQVHEQYF. The DNA for the CDR3 is TGTGCCACCAGCAGAGATTTACAGGTGCACGAGCAGTACTTC.